This entry lists 29 T cell receptor beta chains sequenced from one sample in a study of breast tumors, draining lymph nodes, adjacent tissues (dated by TCRdb to 2016 to 2017). The axillary draining lymph nodes of breast cancer patients were the source of the lymph node samples. Libraries were built with multiplex PCR. These reads were obtained on an Illumina HiSeq 2000. TCRdb reworked the public reads: Q25 trimming with fastp, MiXCR clone assembly, productive beta chains retained. CDR3 protein duplicates are merged, each entry listing the most common genes and DNA. The sample has about 110,000 distinct CDR3 sequences on record, about 30% of them singletons. 5.5% to 6% of the sample is in the top ten clones. Sequencing was performed on axillary lymph node tissue. The origin of the receptors is a female donor with breast cancer. Some clones in this sample may be carry-over from other donors' samples.

This clonotype was counted at least ten times. V and J are TRBV5-1 and TRBJ1-5; 7 nucleotides agree with TRBD1. CDR1 is SGHRS, CDR2 YFSETQ, per germline. Unmatched junction bases numbered 9, after V lost 4 bases and J lost 8 bases. There are 14 residues in the CDR3. CDR3 loop: CASSLDRRSKPQHF. CDR3 sequence (DNA): TGCGCCAGCAGCCTGGACAGGCGCAGTAAGCCCCAGCATTTT.

The chain uses TRBV7-2 and TRBJ2-3, with 13 bases that match TRBD2. The CDR3 is 18 amino acids. The germline V gene encodes CDR1 SGHTA and CDR2 FQGNSA. The trim removed 0 bases at V and 7 bases at J, leaving 10 bases unmatched. The DNA of the CDR3 is TGTGCCAGCAGCTTAGCGCATCGGACTAGCGGGGGAGTACATACGCAGTATTTT. Amino acid sequence: CASSLAHRTSGGVHTQYF.

V and J are TRBV5-6 and TRBJ2-2; 7 nucleotides agree with TRBD2. The CDR3 extends over 14 amino acids. With V trimmed by 0 bases and J by 6 bases, 2 bases remained unmatched. CDR1 and CDR2 (germline): SGHDT, YYEEEE. CDR3 loop: CASSLGGGAGELFF. The CDR3 DNA reads TGTGCCAGCAGCTTGGGCGGGGGTGCCGGGGAGCTGTTTTTT.

This clonotype was seen a handful of times. The chain has TRBV6-5 and TRBJ2-5; D may be TRBD2 (6 bases). The length of the CDR3 is 14 residues. Looked up from germline, CDR1 is MNHEY and CDR2 is SVGAGI. V was pared by 5 bases and J by 1 base, with 11 bases between. The CDR3 protein is CASSHAEGQETQYF. DNA for the CDR3: TGTGCCAGCAGTCACGCGGAGGGCCAAGAGACCCAGTACTTC.

This sequence joins TRBV19 and TRBJ1-2; D perhaps matches TRBD1 (5 bases). The V gene's germline CDR1 is LNHDA and CDR2 SQIVND (reference sequence). The V end was cut by 1 base, the J end by 11 bases, with 17 bases between. This CDR3 spans 14 amino acids. CDR3 coding DNA: TGTGCCAGTAGTATAGCCCGGACTAGCGGGGGGTACACCTTC. Amino acid sequence: CASSIARTSGGYTF.

This chain's CDR3 is CSAKPGHSNQPQHF. CDR3 in DNA: TGCAGTGCTAAACCGGGACATAGCAATCAGCCCCAGCATTTT. The chain uses TRBV20-1 and TRBJ1-5, with TRBD1 as a possible D gene (6 bases). This CDR3 has 14 amino acids. The V and J ends lost 4 bases and 0 bases respectively, with 10 bases between them. From germline, CDR1 is DFQATT and CDR2 SNEGSKA (reference sequence).

This clonotype was counted only a few times. This chain joins TRBV3-1 and TRBJ2-1; D is unclear. V was clipped by 0 bases and J by 7 bases, with 7 bases between them. The CDR3 has 13 amino acids. Germline loops: CDR1 LGHDT, CDR2 YNNKEL (reference sequence). As DNA, the CDR3 is TGTGCCAGCAGCCAAGATCGTGAGAATGAGCAGTTCTTC. This translates into CASSQDRENEQFF.

Many counts were recorded for this clonotype. CDR3 in DNA: TGTGCCAGCAGTTACTTTGGGGGAAGGGAGCAGTTCTTC. It specifies CASSYFGGREQFF. The gene calls are TRBV6-5 and TRBJ2-1; either TRBD1 or TRBD2 may fit D (5 bases each). From germline, CDR1 is MNHEY and CDR2 SVGAGI. Trimming removed 1 base from V and 10 bases from J, with 11 bases in between. The CDR3 consists of 13 residues.

This clonotype was picked up many times. This chain connects TRBV7-2 to TRBJ2-2; D remains unclear. Germline CDR1 SGHTA, CDR2 FQGNSA. The CDR3 runs to 15 residues. Trimming shortened V by 1 base and J by 0 bases, and 6 bases separated the two germline ends. This CDR3 reads CASSLGGANTGELFF. The DNA for the CDR3 is TGTGCCAGCAGCTTAGGTGGCGCGAACACCGGGGAGCTGTTTTTT.

The table lists this clonotype with many counts. The CDR3 DNA reads TGTGCCAGCAGCTTAACAACAAGGTCCTCATCCTTAGCCAAAAACATTCAGTACTTC. It specifies CASSLTTRSSSLAKNIQYF. The chain employs TRBV7-9 and TRBJ2-4; unclear D gene. Germline V gene data show CDR1 as SEHNR and CDR2 as FQNEAQ (reference sequence). CDR3 length: 19 residues. V was pared by 2 bases and J by 0 bases, with 20 bases between.

J is TRBJ2-6 and V is TRBV7-9; the D call may be TRBD1 or TRBD2 (5 bases each). Germline V gene lookup returns CDR1 SEHNR and CDR2 FQNEAQ (reference sequence). Trimming stripped 7 bases from V and 0 bases from J, with 13 bases between. The CDR3 sequence is 16 residues long. The CDR3 spells CASMGDSFSGANVLTF. The CDR3 bases are TGTGCCAGCATGGGAGACAGCTTCTCTGGGGCCAACGTCCTGACTTTC.

V and J are TRBV2 and TRBJ2-7, with D unresolved. Germline-derived CDR1 and CDR2 are SNHLY and FYNNEI. This CDR3 contains 8 residues. CDR3 DNA: TGTGCCAGCAGTGAAATTAGGGTT. It encodes CASSEIRV.

Note on this clonotype: A much larger clone sits a single nucleotide away, making a read error possible. The conserved closing phenylalanine or tryptophan is absent in this CDR3, likely reflecting a read error. The rearrangement links TRBV28 to TRBJ1-2, with 8 bases fitting TRBD1. Germline V gene lookup returns CDR1 MDHEN and CDR2 SYDVKM. V lost 6 bases to trimming and J lost 4 bases; unmatched junction nucleotides: 7. There are 14 residues in the CDR3. Here the CDR3 reads CASREGQAVYGYTL. The CDR3 region has the DNA TGTGCCAGCAGGGAGGGACAGGCGGTCTATGGCTACACCCTC.

This clonotype was detected many times. The chain combines TRBV4-3 with TRBJ1-2; D gene ambiguous. Per germline, CDR1 LGHNA and CDR2 YSLEER. The V end lost 0 bases, the J end lost 4 bases, and 12 bases lay between the germline ends. The CDR3 covers 15 residues. This chain's CDR3 is CASSQDLSAAYGYTF. The CDR3, as DNA: TGCGCCAGCAGCCAAGATCTCTCGGCCGCCTATGGCTACACCTTC.

This clonotype came up many times. The rearrangement links TRBV6-5 to TRBJ1-2, with 8 bases aligning to TRBD1. Germline V lookup: CDR1 MNHEY, CDR2 SVGAGI. The trim removed 0 bases at V and 4 bases at J, leaving 4 bases unmatched. The CDR3 spans 15 residues. The DNA for the CDR3 is TGTGCCAGCAGTTACTCGACTACAGGGGGCTATGGCTACACCTTC. It translates to CASSYSTTGGYGYTF.

This clonotype was recorded many times. The CDR3 sequence: CSVGGQENYNEQFF. The CDR3, as DNA: TGCAGCGTTGGAGGACAGGAGAACTACAATGAGCAGTTCTTC. The chain links TRBV29-1 to TRBJ2-1; 7 positions agree with TRBD1. In germline, CDR1 is SQVTM, CDR2 ANQGSEA. J gave up 3 bases and V 4 bases, and 6 bases lay outside the gene matches. The CDR3 runs 14 residues.

This clonotype was counted many times. The CDR3 protein is CASSLYGTGGQETQYF. The CDR3 bases are TGTGCCAGCAGCTTATACGGGACAGGGGGCCAAGAGACCCAGTACTTC. The V gene is TRBV7-2, the J gene TRBJ2-5; 11 bases line up with TRBD1. Germline lookup yields CDR1 SGHTA and CDR2 FQGNSA. CDR3 length: 16 amino acids. J lost 1 base, V lost 2 bases, and 3 bases had no gene match.

In its sample, this clonotype was seen many times. The chain couples TRBV2 to TRBJ2-5; D is undetermined. The CDR3 length is 13 residues. Trimming took 4 bases from V and 4 from J, leaving 10 bases between them. Germline V gene sequence: CDR1 SNHLY, CDR2 FYNNEI. For the CDR3, the DNA is TGTGCCAGCAGTGGTTCGCTATCAGAGACCCAGTACTTC. This encodes CASSGSLSETQYF.

This clonotype was detected once. The rearrangement uses TRBV29-1 and TRBJ1-6; tentative D call: TRBD1 (6 bases). Germline V gene data show CDR1 as SQVTM and CDR2 as ANQGSEA. V was shortened by 4 bases and J by 8 bases, with 12 bases between the two germline ends. CDR3 size: 13 residues. CDR3 amino acids: CSVAQGTDSPLHF. The CDR3 nucleotides are TGCAGCGTTGCCCAGGGGACCGATTCACCCCTCCACTTT.

Of note for this clonotype: Lacking the conserved final phenylalanine or tryptophan, this CDR3 likely reflects a read error. In DNA form, the CDR3 reads TGTGCCAGCACGCTGACGGAATGTGGAAACACCATATATTGT. The encoded protein is CASTLTECGNTIYC. The gene calls are TRBV6-6 and TRBJ1-3; D is ambiguous. The CDR3 loop spans 14 amino acids. Germline CDR1 and CDR2: MNHNY and SVGAGI (reference sequence). With 7 bases removed from V and 3 bases from J, the gap between germline ends came to 13 bases.

This clonotype has a count of ten or more. The chain employs TRBV13 and TRBJ1-2; D unresolved. This CDR3 is 13 amino acids long. The germline V gene encodes CDR1 PRHDT and CDR2 FYEKMQ (reference sequence). Trimming took 1 base from V and 5 from J, leaving 8 bases between them. The CDR3 loop reads CASSLVSGYGYTF. The CDR3 nucleotides are TGTGCCAGCAGCTTAGTGTCGGGGTATGGCTACACCTTC.

The chain employs TRBV11-2 and TRBJ2-2, with D maybe TRBD1 (7 bases). Germline loops: CDR1 SGHAT, CDR2 FQNNGV. The ends were cut back, 5 bases at V and 2 bases at J, with 21 bases in the middle. The CDR3 has 18 residues. Written as DNA, the CDR3 is TGTGCCAGCAGCCCTTCGCAGGGGCAGGGGGGCAACACCGGGGAGCTGTTTTTT. Its translation is CASSPSQGQGGNTGELFF.

This clonotype was counted at least ten times. A much more abundant neighbour one base away suggests this may be a read error. This chain uses TRBV5-4 with TRBJ1-6, with D possibly matching TRBD1 (6 bases). Trimming shortened V by 0 bases and J by 9 bases, and 13 bases separated the two germline ends. Germline-derived CDR1 and CDR2 are SGHNT and YYREEE (reference sequence). The CDR3 runs 15 residues. The CDR3 DNA is TGTGCCAGCAGCTTGGTGGGGGCCATTGTTTCACCCCTCCACTTT. Protein: CASSLVGAIVSPLHF.

This clonotype was recorded many times. The genes are TRBV4-1 and TRBJ1-2; the D gene is possibly TRBD1 (5 bases). Germline V gene sequence: CDR1 MGHRA, CDR2 YSYEKL. Trimming removed 4 bases from V and 2 bases from J, with 8 bases in between. This CDR3 spans 13 amino acids. In DNA, the CDR3 is TGCGCCAGCAGCCCGGACATCAACTATGGCTACACCTTC. Translation: CASSPDINYGYTF.

This clonotype appeared many times. The chain couples TRBV6-2 or TRBV6-3 to TRBJ2-3; D possibly matches TRBD1 or TRBD2 (5 bases each). In germline, CDR1 is MNHEY, CDR2 SVGEGT. V was clipped by 5 bases and J by 8 bases, with 17 bases between them. This CDR3 comprises 14 residues. CDR3 nucleotides: TGTGCCAGCAGTGTCGGGACCCCCGTTATTACGCAGTATTTT. This translates into CASSVGTPVITQYF.

V and J are TRBV27 and TRBJ2-5; D gene unclear. This CDR3 is built from 12 residues. With 8 bases removed from V and 5 bases from J, the gap between germline ends came to 12 bases. Germline V CDR1 and CDR2: MNHEY, SMNVEV (reference sequence). CDR3 coding DNA: TGTGCCAGCGGCCTGATTGGGGAGACCCAGTACTTC. This gives the protein CASGLIGETQYF.

As to this clonotype: A much larger clonotype is one base distant, so this may be a read error. The rearrangement uses TRBV18 and TRBJ2-2; possibly TRBD1 for D (6 bases). Looked up from germline, CDR1 is KGHSH and CDR2 is LQKENI. This CDR3 spans 16 amino acids. CDR3 sequence: CASSNRVQGSTGELLF. In DNA, the CDR3 is TGTGCCAGCTCAAACCGGGTCCAGGGGAGCACCGGGGAGCTGCTTTTT.

On this clonotype itself: The junction departs from the called germline gene at one end, perhaps through a read error. This chain's CDR3 is CSARSSGADRYNEQLF. The CDR3 DNA is TGCAGTGCTAGGTCCAGCGGGGCTGATCGGTATAATGAGCAGCTCTTC. The V call is TRBV20-1, the J call TRBJ2-1, with 7 bases matching TRBD2. The CDR3 contains 16 residues. Germline V gene sequence: CDR1 DFQATT, CDR2 SNEGSKA (reference sequence).

This clonotype was found many times. This chain joins TRBV6-1 and TRBJ1-3; D is undetermined. This CDR3 is built from 16 residues. Germline V CDR1 and CDR2: MNHNS, SASEGT. The V end lost 1 base, the J end lost 3 bases, and 13 bases lay between the germline ends. As DNA, the CDR3 is TGTGCCAGCAGTGAAGAGGTTGAGATAATTGGAAACACCATATATTTT. It translates to CASSEEVEIIGNTIYF.